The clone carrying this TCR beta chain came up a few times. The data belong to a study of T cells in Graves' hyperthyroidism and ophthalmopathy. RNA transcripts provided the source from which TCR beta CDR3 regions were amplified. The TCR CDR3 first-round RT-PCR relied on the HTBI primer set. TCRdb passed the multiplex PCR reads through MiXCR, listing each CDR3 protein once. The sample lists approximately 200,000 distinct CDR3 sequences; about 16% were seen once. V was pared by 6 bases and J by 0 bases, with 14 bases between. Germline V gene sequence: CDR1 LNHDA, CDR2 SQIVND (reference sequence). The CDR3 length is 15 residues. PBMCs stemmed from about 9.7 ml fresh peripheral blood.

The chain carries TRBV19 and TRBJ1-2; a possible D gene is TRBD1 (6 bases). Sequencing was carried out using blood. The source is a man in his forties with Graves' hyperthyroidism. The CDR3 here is CASRPTGTTNYGYTF. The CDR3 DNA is TGTGCCAGTAGGCCTACCGGGACAACTAACTATGGCTACACCTTC.